Listed below are T cell receptor beta chains from one sample, sequenced in a study of cytomegalovirus exposure and HLA in healthy donors. Repertoires were generated with immunoSEQ multiplex PCR, while TCRdb's copy carries only in-frame clones and drops some. The table lists approximately 100,000 clones. Material for sequencing was PBMCs. These receptor sequences come from a man aged 50-60 years in good health and CMV-seronegative. The CDR3 runs from the conserved cysteine through the conserved F or W. The order of the fields is J gene, V gene, D gene, CDR3 protein, CDR3 DNA. A D gene is named only where the DNA matches it firmly.

TRBJ2-7	TRBV18	TRBD1	CASSPLGTGPYEQYF	TGTGCCAGCTCACCTCTCGGGACAGGACCCTACGAGCAGTACTTC
TRBJ1-6	TRBV9	NA	CASSVGGAYNSPLHF	TGTGCCAGCAGCGTAGGGGGGGCCTATAATTCACCCCTCCACTTT
TRBJ1-2	TRBV19	TRBD1	CASSMGTPTGGYGYTF	TGTGCCAGTAGTATGGGGACCCCGACAGGGGGCTATGGCTACACCTTC
TRBJ1-1	TRBV5-1	NA	CASSLAWGLNTEAFF	TGCGCCAGCAGCTTGGCGTGGGGACTGAACACTGAGGCTTTCTTT
TRBJ2-2	TRBV7-9	NA	CASSLFAGNTGELFF	TGTGCCAGCAGCTTATTCGCAGGGAACACCGGGGAGCTGTTTTTT
TRBJ1-2	TRBV6-1	TRBD1	CASSEAGTGPYGYTF	TGTGCCAGCAGTGAAGCGGGGACAGGGCCATATGGCTACACCTTC
TRBJ2-3	TRBV19	TRBD2	CASSGTSGRTDTQYF	TGTGCCTCGAGTGGGACTAGCGGGAGGACAGATACGCAGTATTTT
TRBJ1-1	TRBV30	TRBD1	CAWNPGGTEAFF	TGTGCCTGGAACCCAGGGGGAACTGAAGCTTTCTTT
TRBJ1-5	TRBV14	TRBD1	CASSHVGTGNQPQHF	TGTGCCAGCAGCCACGTCGGGACAGGGAATCAGCCCCAGCATTTT
TRBJ2-7	TRBV7-9	NA	CASSSSDSAAYEQYF	TGTGCCAGCAGCTCTTCTGACAGTGCCGCCTACGAGCAGTACTTC
TRBJ1-1	TRBV5-5	TRBD1	CASSIPDRGGNTEAFF	TGTGCCAGCAGCATACCGGACAGGGGAGGGAACACTGAAGCTTTCTTT
TRBJ2-7	TRBV11-3	TRBD1	CASSLGGTGQGYEQYF	TGTGCCAGCAGCTTAGGGGGGACTGGACAGGGATACGAGCAGTACTTC
TRBJ1-5	TRBV5-8	NA	CASSLGQGGGNQPQHF	TGTGCCAGCAGCTTGGGGCAGGGAGGAGGCAATCAGCCCCAGCATTTT
TRBJ1-1	TRBV4-1	NA	CASSQGRGGDLSEAFF	TGCGCCAGCAGCCAAGGCCGAGGGGGGGACCTAAGTGAAGCTTTCTTT
TRBJ1-2	TRBV29-1	NA	CSVVGAYGYTF	TGCAGCGTTGTAGGGGCCTATGGCTACACCTTC
TRBJ1-2	TRBV10-3	NA	CAISGDPGHVYGYTF	TGTGCCATCAGTGGCGACCCGGGACACGTTTATGGCTACACCTTC
TRBJ1-2	TRBV9	NA	CASSVRRQGFYGYTF	TGTGCCAGCAGCGTAAGAAGGCAGGGGTTCTATGGCTACACCTTC
TRBJ2-1	TRBV5-1	TRBD1	CASSLSGGREQFF	TGCGCCAGCAGCCTATCAGGGGGAAGGGAGCAGTTCTTC
TRBJ2-1	TRBV25-1	NA	CASSEQGGLEQFF	TGTGCCAGCAGTGAACAGGGGGGCCTAGAGCAGTTCTTC
TRBJ2-3	TRBV9	NA	CASSGRGHTDTQYF	TGTGCCAGCAGCGGGAGGGGGCACACAGATACGCAGTATTTT
TRBJ2-5	TRBV5-6	TRBD1	CASSWDRTGGLETQYF	TGTGCCAGCAGCTGGGATCGGACAGGGGGATTGGAGACCCAGTACTTC
TRBJ1-2	TRBV5-4	NA	CASSQQGGYYGYTF	TGTGCCAGCAGCCAACAGGGTGGGTACTATGGCTACACCTTC
TRBJ2-1	TRBV29-1	TRBD2	CSVSGREGLAGSQSSYNEQFF	TGCAGCGTTTCCGGACGTGAGGGACTAGCGGGTTCTCAAAGCTCCTACAATGAGCAGTTCTTC
TRBJ2-4	TRBV18	TRBD1	CASSPGQAGENIQYF	TGTGCCAGCTCACCGGGACAGGCAGGGGAAAACATTCAGTACTTC
TRBJ2-1	TRBV7-9	TRBD2	CASSPVAGEYNEQFF	TGTGCCAGCAGCCCCGTAGCGGGAGAGTACAATGAGCAGTTCTTC
TRBJ1-6	TRBV19	NA	CASNRGNNSPLHF	TGTGCCAGTAATAGGGGGAACAATTCACCCCTCCACTTT
TRBJ2-1	TRBV4-1	NA	CASSQRELRVAYNEQFF	TGCGCCAGCAGCCAACGCGAACTCAGGGTTGCCTACAATGAGCAGTTCTTC
TRBJ2-7	TRBV5-1	NA	CASSSPRGNYEQYF	TGCGCCAGCAGCTCCCCCCGGGGAAACTACGAGCAGTACTTC
TRBJ2-6	TRBV5-1	TRBD1	CASSLTGGAVSGANVLTF	TGCGCCAGCAGCCTGACAGGGGGTGCCGTCTCTGGGGCCAACGTCCTGACTTTC
TRBJ2-6	TRBV10-3	TRBD2	CAIMNGGAAGANVLTF	TGTGCCATCATGAACGGGGGGGCGGCCGGGGCCAACGTCCTGACTTTC
TRBJ2-5	TRBV9	TRBD1	CASSAGQGVKTQYF	TGTGCCAGCAGCGCAGGACAGGGCGTCAAGACCCAGTACTTC
TRBJ2-7	TRBV6-5	TRBD1	CASRPSTGLNEQYF	TGTGCCAGCAGACCCTCGACAGGGCTTAACGAGCAGTACTTC
TRBJ1-5	TRBV18	NA	CASSLQASNQPQHF	TGTGCCAGCTCACTACAGGCGAGCAATCAGCCCCAGCATTTT